The rows below give T cell receptor beta chains drawn from one sample of a study of T cell changes during pregnancy in multiple sclerosis. Profiled with immunoSEQ multiplex PCR; TCRdb holds only in-frame clones, not every one. The sample has approximately 70,000 clones; approximately 90% are singletons. The specimen comprised peripheral blood, sampled in the second trimester of pregnancy. The receptors here all came from a female donor in good health, enrolled as a control in a pregnancy study. Both conserved end residues are part of each CDR3. The D gene is left open where the match is weak. Expanded clones get a size class; other rows say once, few or many, or leave the size out.

clone_size j_call d_call v_call cdr3_aa cdr3_nt
NA TRBJ1-2 NA TRBV21-1 CASSSTSRGRCYGYTF TGTGCCAGCAGCTCGACGAGCAGGGGGCGATGCTATGGCTACACCTTC
NA TRBJ2-1 TRBD1 TRBV19 CASSIIRATGGNDNEQFF TGTGCCAGTAGTATCATTCGGGCGACAGGGGGTAACGACAATGAGCAGTTCTTC
NA TRBJ1-1 TRBD1 TRBV10-3 CAISTQGLNTEAFF TGTGCCATCAGCACACAGGGGTTGAACACTGAAGCTTTCTTT
NA TRBJ1-5 NA TRBV7-8 CASSLFGGNSNQPQHF TGTGCCAGCAGCTTATTTGGCGGCAATAGCAATCAGCCCCAGCATTTT
NA TRBJ2-3 NA TRBV7-9 CASSARTDGDTQYF TGTGCCAGCAGCGCCAGGACAGACGGGGATACGCAGTATTTT
NA TRBJ2-1 NA TRBV15 CATSRGRQASSYNEQFF TGTGCCACCAGCAGAGGTAGACAGGCCAGCTCCTACAATGAGCAGTTCTTC
NA TRBJ2-3 NA TRBV4-2 CASSQDWITDTQYF TGTGCCAGCAGCCAGGACTGGATCACAGATACGCAGTATTTT
NA TRBJ2-1 TRBD2 TRBV9 CASSPGLQIYNEQFF TGTGCCAGCAGCCCGGGACTACAGATCTACAATGAGCAGTTCTTC
NA TRBJ2-2 NA TRBV10-3 CAISEGDFSTGELFF TGTGCCATCAGTGAGGGGGACTTTTCTACCGGGGAGCTGTTTTTT
NA TRBJ1-5 NA TRBV15 CATKEGNQPQHF TGTGCCACCAAAGAGGGCAATCAGCCCCAGCATTTT
NA TRBJ1-4 TRBD1 TRBV5-1 CASSKRGGLGEKLFF TGCGCCAGCAGCAAGAGAGGGGGCTTGGGTGAAAAACTGTTTTTT
NA TRBJ2-5 NA TRBV23-1 CASSPIQETQYF TGCGCCAGCAGCCCAATTCAAGAGACCCAGTACTTC
few TRBJ2-2 NA TRBV5-1 CASSLGGGELFF TGCGCCAGCAGCTTGGGAGGCGGGGAGCTGTTTTTT
NA TRBJ2-3 NA TRBV25-1 CASSAYGGTDTQYF TGTGCCAGCAGTGCCTATGGTGGCACAGATACGCAGTATTTT
NA TRBJ1-6 NA TRBV2 CASRQAPNSPLHF TGTGCCAGCAGGCAGGCCCCCAATTCACCCCTCCACTTT
NA TRBJ2-7 TRBD2 TRBV27 CASSFSGISSYEQYF TGTGCCAGCAGCTTTAGCGGGATATCATCCTACGAGCAGTACTTC
NA TRBJ2-1 NA TRBV9 CASSRDSLNEQFF TGTGCCAGCAGCCGAGACTCCCTCAATGAGCAGTTCTTC
NA TRBJ2-1 NA TRBV6-1 CASSEKGGGSYNEQFF TGTGCCAGCAGTGAAAAGGGGGGGGGCTCCTACAATGAGCAGTTCTTC
NA TRBJ1-1 NA TRBV4-2 CASSQDGPLAAFF TGTGCCAGCAGCCAAGATGGGCCCCTCGCTGCTTTCTTT
few TRBJ1-5 NA TRBV19 CASALNRGNQPQHF TGTGCCAGTGCTCTTAACCGGGGCAATCAGCCCCAGCATTTT
NA TRBJ1-1 NA TRBV19 CASSSQGRTEAFF TGTGCCAGTAGTTCCCAGGGGCGGACTGAAGCTTTCTTT
once TRBJ1-2 TRBD1 TRBV7-3 CASSRDRGYGYTF TGCGCCAGCAGCCGGGACAGGGGCTATGGCTACACCTTC
few TRBJ2-7 NA TRBV11-3 CASSLDPLRFRVTRDEQYF TGTGCCAGCAGCTTAGACCCCCTACGTTTCCGGGTTACTCGCGACGAGCAGTACTTC
NA TRBJ1-5 NA TRBV18 CASSGGDSNQPQHF TGTGCCAGCTCCGGGGGGGATAGCAATCAGCCCCAGCATTTT
few TRBJ2-7 TRBD1 TRBV28 CASTGQGAHEQYF TGTGCCAGCACCGGGCAGGGGGCTCACGAGCAGTACTTC
NA TRBJ2-1 TRBD1 TRBV5-1 CASSLGATGGNEQFF TGCGCCAGCAGCTTGGGTGCGACAGGGGGAAATGAGCAGTTCTTC
NA TRBJ2-7 NA TRBV9 CASSVGGGAAYEQYF TGTGCCAGCAGCGTAGGAGGGGGGGCGGCCTACGAGCAGTACTTC
NA TRBJ2-1 TRBD2 TRBV10-3 CAISESGSGRAGEQFF TGTGCCATCAGTGAGTCGGGTAGCGGGAGGGCCGGTGAGCAGTTCTTC
NA TRBJ2-3 NA TRBV7-9 CASSLQQGSYTDTQYF TGTGCCAGCAGCTTACAACAGGGCAGCTACACAGATACGCAGTATTTT
NA TRBJ2-2 TRBD2 TRBV7-6 CASSRAREVAGELFF TGTGCCAGCAGCCGCGCTCGGGAGGTAGCCGGGGAGCTGTTTTTT
NA TRBJ2-7 NA TRBV27 CASSLSYSTYEQYF TGTGCCAGCAGTTTAAGTTACAGTACCTACGAGCAGTACTTC
NA TRBJ1-5 NA TRBV19 CASSIDSYQPQHF TGTGCCAGTAGTATTGACAGTTATCAGCCCCAGCATTTT
NA TRBJ1-1 NA TRBV10-2 CASSELRTVRNTEAFF TGCGCCAGCAGTGAGCTGCGGACAGTTAGGAACACTGAAGCTTTCTTT
NA TRBJ2-1 TRBD2 TRBV29-1 CSVEDDSGRTYEQFF TGCAGCGTTGAAGACGATAGCGGGAGAACTTATGAGCAGTTCTTC
NA TRBJ2-7 TRBD1 TRBV6-1 CASSEHVPGQGSSYEQYF TGTGCCAGCAGTGAACATGTCCCGGGACAGGGGAGCTCCTACGAGCAGTACTTC
NA TRBJ1-5 NA TRBV28 CASSTPGLQPQHF TGTGCCAGCAGTACCCCCGGTCTTCAGCCCCAGCATTTT
once TRBJ2-5 NA TRBV5-4 CASSSGERETQYF TGTGCCAGCAGCTCCGGGGAGAGGGAGACCCAGTACTTC
NA TRBJ2-3 TRBD2 TRBV28 CASSFPTSDNTDTQYF TGTGCCAGCAGTTTCCCGACTAGCGATAACACAGATACGCAGTATTTT
NA TRBJ2-2 NA TRBV5-1 CASAAIVSEGGELFF TGCGCCAGCGCCGCTATAGTTAGTGAGGGCGGGGAGCTGTTTTTT
NA TRBJ2-1 TRBD2 TRBV7-6 CASRRLAGGRGEQFF TGTGCCAGCAGACGACTAGCGGGGGGGCGGGGTGAGCAGTTCTTC
NA TRBJ2-1 NA TRBV5-6 CARSETGPNEQFF TGTGCCAGGAGCGAGACAGGCCCCAATGAGCAGTTCTTC
NA TRBJ1-2 TRBD1 TRBV7-8 CASSFLRQGKGYTF TGTGCCAGCAGCTTCCTTCGACAGGGGAAAGGCTACACCTTC
NA TRBJ1-4 TRBD1 TRBV27 CASTRTGGNEKLFF TGTGCCAGCACCCGGACAGGGGGAAATGAAAAACTGTTTTTT
NA TRBJ2-7 NA TRBV7-2 CASSPVAAASYEQYF TGTGCCAGCAGCCCCGTCGCGGCGGCATCCTACGAGCAGTACTTC
NA TRBJ2-3 TRBD1 TRBV28 CASATGQILSDTQYF TGTGCCAGCGCGACGGGACAGATCCTATCAGATACGCAGTATTTT